A selection of T cell receptor beta chains follows, all from one sample in a study of beta chain features in type 1 diabetes. This table comes from immunoSEQ multiplex PCR, and its TCRdb copy is limited to in-frame clones, with some not included. Seen here are 200,000 to 300,000 clones, around 68% observed once, and the top ten hold approximately 0.053%. Sequencing was done on a sample of naive CD4+ T cells from blood. Receptors were obtained from a young man in good health. The CDR3 runs from the conserved cysteine through the conserved F or W. Each record gives: V gene, clone size, D gene, J gene, CDR3 DNA, CDR3 protein. A D gene is named only where the DNA matches it firmly. The size of a clone is reported for some rows only, either as once, few or many, or as a class for expanded clones.

v_call: TRBV30
clone_size: .
d_call: .
j_call: TRBJ1-1
cdr3_nt: TGTGCCTGGAGTGTACGGCAACAGGGAGGAACTGAAGCTTTCTTT
cdr3_aa: CAWSVRQQGGTEAFF

v_call: TRBV7-2
clone_size: .
d_call: .
j_call: TRBJ2-5
cdr3_nt: TGTGCCAGCAGCCCGGACGGCTACCAAGAGACCCAGTACTTC
cdr3_aa: CASSPDGYQETQYF

v_call: TRBV7-2
clone_size: few
d_call: .
j_call: TRBJ2-4
cdr3_nt: TGTGCCAGCAGCTTATCTTCCGGGATCGGGGACATTCAGTACTTC
cdr3_aa: CASSLSSGIGDIQYF

v_call: TRBV23-1
clone_size: .
d_call: TRBD1
j_call: TRBJ2-6
cdr3_nt: TGCGCCAGCAGTTTTTCGCGACAGGGGGCACTCTCTGGGGCCAACGTCCTGACTTTC
cdr3_aa: CASSFSRQGALSGANVLTF

v_call: TRBV19
clone_size: .
d_call: TRBD2
j_call: TRBJ2-2
cdr3_nt: TGTGCTGTAGCCTCCGGGACTAAAAACACCGGGGAGCTGTTTTTT
cdr3_aa: CAVASGTKNTGELFF

v_call: TRBV14
clone_size: .
d_call: .
j_call: TRBJ2-5
cdr3_nt: TGTGCCAGCAGCCCTCGTGGGGGAGGGACCCAGTACTTC
cdr3_aa: CASSPRGGGTQYF

v_call: TRBV7-2
clone_size: .
d_call: TRBD1
j_call: TRBJ2-3
cdr3_nt: TGTGCCAGCAGCGTGCAGGGGGCGCTGAACACAGATACGCAGTATTTT
cdr3_aa: CASSVQGALNTDTQYF

v_call: TRBV29-1
clone_size: .
d_call: TRBD1
j_call: TRBJ1-1
cdr3_nt: TGCAGCGTCCAGGGGGCGGTCACTGAAGCTTTCTTT
cdr3_aa: CSVQGAVTEAFF

v_call: TRBV4-3
clone_size: .
d_call: .
j_call: TRBJ2-4
cdr3_nt: TGCGCCAGCAGCCAAATCCAGTCAAACATTCAGTACTTC
cdr3_aa: CASSQIQSNIQYF

v_call: TRBV5-6
clone_size: .
d_call: .
j_call: TRBJ2-3
cdr3_nt: TGTGCCAGCAGCTTGCGCGGGTTAAGCACAGATACGCAGTATTTT
cdr3_aa: CASSLRGLSTDTQYF

v_call: TRBV2
clone_size: .
d_call: TRBD1
j_call: TRBJ2-7
cdr3_nt: TGTGCCAGCAGTGGACAGGGACCCTACGAGCAGTACTTC
cdr3_aa: CASSGQGPYEQYF

v_call: TRBV5-4
clone_size: .
d_call: .
j_call: TRBJ2-5
cdr3_nt: TGTGCCAGCAGCTCGGGGTCCAGGCAGGGACGAGAGACCCAGTACTTC
cdr3_aa: CASSSGSRQGRETQYF

v_call: TRBV29-1
clone_size: few
d_call: TRBD1
j_call: TRBJ1-2
cdr3_nt: TGCAGCGTCAAACCCGGGACAGGGGGCGCGGGCTACACCTTC
cdr3_aa: CSVKPGTGGAGYTF

v_call: TRBV7-2
clone_size: .
d_call: TRBD1
j_call: TRBJ2-7
cdr3_nt: TGTGCCAGCAGCCGGGGACAGGGATTAACCTACGAGCAGTACTTC
cdr3_aa: CASSRGQGLTYEQYF

v_call: TRBV30
clone_size: .
d_call: .
j_call: TRBJ2-1
cdr3_nt: TGTGCCTGGAGGGGGGCTCAGCAGTTCTTC
cdr3_aa: CAWRGAQQFF

v_call: TRBV5-1
clone_size: .
d_call: TRBD1
j_call: TRBJ2-7
cdr3_nt: TGCGCCAGCAGCTCTCCGGACAGGGCGACCTACGAGCAGTACTTC
cdr3_aa: CASSSPDRATYEQYF

v_call: TRBV7-9
clone_size: .
d_call: .
j_call: TRBJ2-2
cdr3_nt: TGTGCCAGCAGCTTAATGAACACCGGGGAGCTGTTTTTT
cdr3_aa: CASSLMNTGELFF

v_call: TRBV30
clone_size: once
d_call: .
j_call: TRBJ1-2
cdr3_nt: TGTGCCTGGAGTGTACTTAGACGAAGTGGCTACACCTTC
cdr3_aa: CAWSVLRRSGYTF

v_call: TRBV30
clone_size: few
d_call: .
j_call: TRBJ2-3
cdr3_nt: TGTGCCTGGAGGGGTGGAGCGGTACGAGATACGCAGTATTTT
cdr3_aa: CAWRGGAVRDTQYF

v_call: TRBV29-1
clone_size: .
d_call: .
j_call: TRBJ1-4
cdr3_nt: TGCAGCGTTGAGGGTGAGGATGGAGAAAAACTGTTTTTT
cdr3_aa: CSVEGEDGEKLFF

v_call: TRBV6-5
clone_size: .
d_call: .
j_call: TRBJ2-2
cdr3_nt: TGTGCCAGCAGTTACTCAGGCAGGAGGAACACCGGGGAGCTGTTTTTT
cdr3_aa: CASSYSGRRNTGELFF

v_call: TRBV25-1
clone_size: .
d_call: .
j_call: TRBJ2-1
cdr3_nt: TGTGCCAGCAGTCAAACTAAGGGGATAGTCAATGAGCAGTTCTTC
cdr3_aa: CASSQTKGIVNEQFF

v_call: TRBV7-9
clone_size: few
d_call: .
j_call: TRBJ1-2
cdr3_nt: TGTGCCAGCAGCTTTACTAACTATGGCTACACCTTC
cdr3_aa: CASSFTNYGYTF

v_call: TRBV29-1
clone_size: .
d_call: TRBD1
j_call: TRBJ2-3
cdr3_nt: TGCAGCGTTAACAGGGGCAGTCGTAGCACAGATACGCAGTATTTT
cdr3_aa: CSVNRGSRSTDTQYF

v_call: TRBV29-1
clone_size: few
d_call: TRBD2
j_call: TRBJ2-5
cdr3_nt: TGCAGCGACTCAGGGCGGGGGTTCGGAGAGACCCAGTACTTC
cdr3_aa: CSDSGRGFGETQYF

v_call: TRBV29-1
clone_size: .
d_call: .
j_call: TRBJ1-1
cdr3_nt: TGCAGCGTTGGACCAGGGGTAGACACTGAAGCTTTCTTT
cdr3_aa: CSVGPGVDTEAFF

v_call: TRBV30
clone_size: .
d_call: TRBD2
j_call: TRBJ2-1
cdr3_nt: TGTGCCTGGGAAGCGGGGGGGCCGATGGAGCAGTTCTTC
cdr3_aa: CAWEAGGPMEQFF

v_call: TRBV11-2
clone_size: .
d_call: .
j_call: TRBJ2-7
cdr3_nt: TGTGCCAGCAGCTTATTATCAAGATCCTACGAGCAGTACTTC
cdr3_aa: CASSLLSRSYEQYF

v_call: TRBV30
clone_size: .
d_call: .
j_call: TRBJ1-2
cdr3_nt: TGTGCCTGGAGGGGGGATGGCTACACCTTC
cdr3_aa: CAWRGDGYTF

v_call: TRBV29-1
clone_size: .
d_call: .
j_call: TRBJ2-5
cdr3_nt: TGCAGCGTTGTCGAGGAGACCCAGTACTTC
cdr3_aa: CSVVEETQYF

v_call: TRBV2
clone_size: .
d_call: TRBD1
j_call: TRBJ2-3
cdr3_nt: TGTGCCAGCAGGGGACAGGCCAAAGATACGCAGTATTTT
cdr3_aa: CASRGQAKDTQYF

v_call: TRBV7-2
clone_size: .
d_call: TRBD1
j_call: TRBJ2-7
cdr3_nt: TGTGCCAGCAGCTTCCCGGGACAGGGAGGCCACGAGCAGTACTTC
cdr3_aa: CASSFPGQGGHEQYF

v_call: TRBV6-6
clone_size: .
d_call: .
j_call: TRBJ1-1
cdr3_nt: TGTGCCAGCAGGCTGACAGTGAACACTGAAGCTTTCTTT
cdr3_aa: CASRLTVNTEAFF

v_call: TRBV29-1
clone_size: once
d_call: TRBD2
j_call: TRBJ2-7
cdr3_nt: TGCAGCGTTGCCCGGACTAGCCGGCGGGTCGAGCAGTACTTC
cdr3_aa: CSVARTSRRVEQYF

v_call: TRBV28
clone_size: .
d_call: TRBD2
j_call: TRBJ2-1
cdr3_nt: TGTGCCAGCAGGGTAGCGGGAGGTAACAATGAGCAGTTCTTC
cdr3_aa: CASRVAGGNNEQFF

v_call: TRBV30
clone_size: .
d_call: .
j_call: TRBJ1-1
cdr3_nt: TGTGCCTGGAGGGACAGCCGCATGAACACTGAAGCTTTCTTT
cdr3_aa: CAWRDSRMNTEAFF

v_call: TRBV18
clone_size: .
d_call: TRBD2
j_call: TRBJ2-2
cdr3_nt: TGTGCCAGCTCACCACCTTTAGCGGGAGCTGCCGGGGAGCTGTTTTTT
cdr3_aa: CASSPPLAGAAGELFF

v_call: TRBV7-9
clone_size: .
d_call: .
j_call: TRBJ2-7
cdr3_nt: TGTGCCAGCAGCTTAGCGCTGGGGAAAACCCACTACGAGCAGTACTTC
cdr3_aa: CASSLALGKTHYEQYF

v_call: TRBV13
clone_size: .
d_call: TRBD2
j_call: TRBJ2-1
cdr3_nt: TGTGCCAGCAGCTTCCGGGAGGGCTGGGGGAATGAGCAGTTCTTC
cdr3_aa: CASSFREGWGNEQFF

v_call: TRBV30
clone_size: .
d_call: TRBD2
j_call: TRBJ2-7
cdr3_nt: TGTGCCTGGAGATCCGGGACTAGCGGGAGGAACGTGTACGAGCAGTACTTC
cdr3_aa: CAWRSGTSGRNVYEQYF

v_call: TRBV5-1
clone_size: .
d_call: .
j_call: TRBJ2-3
cdr3_nt: TGCGCCAGCAATATCGTGGATACGCAGTATTTT
cdr3_aa: CASNIVDTQYF

v_call: TRBV2
clone_size: .
d_call: TRBD1
j_call: TRBJ1-2
cdr3_nt: TGTGCCAGCAGCGCGACAGGGCGATGGAATGGCTACACCTTC
cdr3_aa: CASSATGRWNGYTF

v_call: TRBV29-1
clone_size: .
d_call: TRBD2
j_call: TRBJ2-3
cdr3_nt: TGCAGCGGAGGGACTAGCGGCACAGATACGCAGTATTTT
cdr3_aa: CSGGTSGTDTQYF

v_call: TRBV18
clone_size: .
d_call: .
j_call: TRBJ1-1
cdr3_nt: TGTGCCAGCTCACCACTTTGGGGGCTCGACACTGAAGCTTTCTTT
cdr3_aa: CASSPLWGLDTEAFF

v_call: TRBV11-2
clone_size: once
d_call: TRBD2
j_call: TRBJ2-1
cdr3_nt: TGTGCCAGCAGCTTTCCCCGGACTAGCGGGAGGGGGGAGCAGTTCTTC
cdr3_aa: CASSFPRTSGRGEQFF

v_call: TRBV23-1
clone_size: .
d_call: .
j_call: TRBJ1-5
cdr3_nt: TGCGCCAGCAGTCAGGGGGAAAATCAGCCCCAGCATTTT
cdr3_aa: CASSQGENQPQHF

v_call: TRBV5-1
clone_size: .
d_call: TRBD1
j_call: TRBJ1-2
cdr3_nt: TGCGCCAGCAGCTTGAGGACAGGGATGGACTATGGCTACACCTTC
cdr3_aa: CASSLRTGMDYGYTF

v_call: TRBV9
clone_size: .
d_call: .
j_call: TRBJ2-7
cdr3_nt: TGTGCCAGCAGCGTAGGGGGCCCTACGGCCGAGCAGTACTTC
cdr3_aa: CASSVGGPTAEQYF

v_call: TRBV2
clone_size: few
d_call: TRBD2
j_call: TRBJ2-3
cdr3_nt: TGTGCCAGCAGGGGACTAGCGGGGAGCTACACAGATACGCAGTATTTT
cdr3_aa: CASRGLAGSYTDTQYF

v_call: TRBV23-1
clone_size: .
d_call: TRBD1
j_call: TRBJ2-1
cdr3_nt: TGCGCCAGCAGTCAAGGGCAAGTTAGTGGGGACAGGGTCTCCGAGTTGGGTGGGCAGTTCTTC
cdr3_aa: CASSQGQVSGDRVSELGGQFF

v_call: TRBV27
clone_size: once
d_call: TRBD1
j_call: TRBJ2-7
cdr3_nt: TGTGCCAGCAGTTGGGACAGCGCCTACGAGCAGTACTTC
cdr3_aa: CASSWDSAYEQYF

v_call: TRBV27
clone_size: .
d_call: .
j_call: TRBJ2-7
cdr3_nt: TGTGCCAGCGGGGTTTACGAGCAGTACTTC
cdr3_aa: CASGVYEQYF

v_call: TRBV15
clone_size: .
d_call: .
j_call: TRBJ2-1
cdr3_nt: TGTGCCACCAGCCGCCCCCCGGGCTATGAGCAGTTCTTC
cdr3_aa: CATSRPPGYEQFF

v_call: TRBV18
clone_size: .
d_call: .
j_call: TRBJ2-1
cdr3_nt: TGTGCCAGCTCACCAGGGGTAGCGGCCCAGGCGCAGTTCTTC
cdr3_aa: CASSPGVAAQAQFF

v_call: TRBV5-1
clone_size: .
d_call: .
j_call: TRBJ2-7
cdr3_nt: TGCGCCAGCAGCTTAACAGGGTCAACCTACGAGCAGTACTTC
cdr3_aa: CASSLTGSTYEQYF

v_call: TRBV20-1
clone_size: .
d_call: .
j_call: TRBJ2-7
cdr3_nt: TGCAGTGATGGGCAGCCGGACGAGCAGTACTTC
cdr3_aa: CSDGQPDEQYF

v_call: TRBV27
clone_size: .
d_call: .
j_call: TRBJ2-3
cdr3_nt: TGTGCCAGCAATAACCCGCGGGGCACAGATACGCAGTATTTT
cdr3_aa: CASNNPRGTDTQYF

v_call: TRBV7-2
clone_size: .
d_call: .
j_call: TRBJ2-3
cdr3_nt: TGTGCCAGCAGCTTAGCTAGCGGAACTAGCACAGATACGCAGTATTTT
cdr3_aa: CASSLASGTSTDTQYF

v_call: TRBV29-1
clone_size: .
d_call: TRBD1
j_call: TRBJ2-3
cdr3_nt: TGCAGCGTTGGGATGGACAGGGCGGGTCCAGATACGCAGTATTTT
cdr3_aa: CSVGMDRAGPDTQYF